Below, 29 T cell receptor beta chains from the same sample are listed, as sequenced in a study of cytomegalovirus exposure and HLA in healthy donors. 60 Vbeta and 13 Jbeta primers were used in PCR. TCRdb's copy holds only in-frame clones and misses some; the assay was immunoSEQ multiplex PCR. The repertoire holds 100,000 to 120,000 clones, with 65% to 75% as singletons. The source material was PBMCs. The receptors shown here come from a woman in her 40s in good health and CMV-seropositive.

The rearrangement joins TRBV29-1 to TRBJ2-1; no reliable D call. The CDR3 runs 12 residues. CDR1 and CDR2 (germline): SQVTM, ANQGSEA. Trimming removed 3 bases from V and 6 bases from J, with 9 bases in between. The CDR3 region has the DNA TGCAGCGTTGACCTAGGTCGCAATGAGCAGTTCTTC. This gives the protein CSVDLGRNEQFF.

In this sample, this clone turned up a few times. This CDR3 is CASSRGTGRTETQYF. In nucleotides, the CDR3 is TGTGCCAGCAGCCGAGGGACAGGGAGGACGGAGACCCAGTACTTC. The gene calls are TRBV9 and TRBJ2-5; 9 positions match TRBD1. The CDR3 spans 15 residues. CDR1 and CDR2 from the germline V gene are SGDLS and YYNGEE. V lost 4 bases to trimming and J lost 5 bases; unmatched junction nucleotides: 9.

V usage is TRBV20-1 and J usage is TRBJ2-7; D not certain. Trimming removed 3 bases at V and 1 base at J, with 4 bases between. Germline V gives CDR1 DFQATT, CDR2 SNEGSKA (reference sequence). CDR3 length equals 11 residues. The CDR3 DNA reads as TGCAGTGCTAGCGGGTCCTACGAGCAGTACTTC. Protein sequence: CSASGSYEQYF.

The CDR3 is CASSTGGLGGEKLFF. The DNA of the CDR3 is TGTGCCAGCAGTACCGGGGGTTTGGGGGGAGAAAAACTGTTTTTT. The genes are TRBV25-1 and TRBJ1-4, with a tentative D call TRBD1 (5 bases). The CDR3 extends over 15 amino acids. V shed 5 bases and J shed 8 bases, with 18 bases lying between them. Germline V gives CDR1 MGHDK, CDR2 SYGVNS.

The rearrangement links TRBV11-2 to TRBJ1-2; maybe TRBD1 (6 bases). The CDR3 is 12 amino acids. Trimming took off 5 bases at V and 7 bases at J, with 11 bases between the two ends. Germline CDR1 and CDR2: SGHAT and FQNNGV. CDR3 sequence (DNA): TGTGCCAGCAGCACTCAGGGGTTTGGCTACACCTTC. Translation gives CASSTQGFGYTF.

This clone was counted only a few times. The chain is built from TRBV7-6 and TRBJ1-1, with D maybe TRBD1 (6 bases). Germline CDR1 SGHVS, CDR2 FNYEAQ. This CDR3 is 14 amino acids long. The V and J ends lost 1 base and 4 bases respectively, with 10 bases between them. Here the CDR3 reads CASSLGGRGTEAFF. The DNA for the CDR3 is TGTGCCAGCAGCTTAGGGGGGCGCGGCACTGAAGCTTTCTTT.

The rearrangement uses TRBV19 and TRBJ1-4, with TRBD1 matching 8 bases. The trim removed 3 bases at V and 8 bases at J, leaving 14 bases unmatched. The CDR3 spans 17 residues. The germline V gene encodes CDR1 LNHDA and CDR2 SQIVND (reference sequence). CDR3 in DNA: TGTGCCAGTAGTATTGGGTATTTGACAGGGGAACGCGAAAAACTGTTTTTT. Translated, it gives CASSIGYLTGEREKLFF.

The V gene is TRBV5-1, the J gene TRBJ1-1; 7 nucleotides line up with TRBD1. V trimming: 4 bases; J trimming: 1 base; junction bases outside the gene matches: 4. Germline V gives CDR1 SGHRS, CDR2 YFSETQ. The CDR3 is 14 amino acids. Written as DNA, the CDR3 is TGCGCCAGCAGCATTGGGACAGCGAACACTGAAGCTTTCTTT. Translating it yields CASSIGTANTEAFF.

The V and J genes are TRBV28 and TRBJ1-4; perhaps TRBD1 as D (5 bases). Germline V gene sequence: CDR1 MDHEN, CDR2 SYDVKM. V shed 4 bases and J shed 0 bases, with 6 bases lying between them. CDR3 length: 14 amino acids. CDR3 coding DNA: TGTGCCAGCAGTTCAGGGCCAACTAATGAAAAACTGTTTTTT. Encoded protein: CASSSGPTNEKLFF.

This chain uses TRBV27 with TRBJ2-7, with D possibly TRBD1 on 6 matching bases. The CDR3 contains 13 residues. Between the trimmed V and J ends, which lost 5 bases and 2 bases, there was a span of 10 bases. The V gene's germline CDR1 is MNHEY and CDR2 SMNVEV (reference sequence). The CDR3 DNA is TGTGCCAGCAGTATGACAGGAGCCTACGAGCAGTACTTC. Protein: CASSMTGAYEQYF.

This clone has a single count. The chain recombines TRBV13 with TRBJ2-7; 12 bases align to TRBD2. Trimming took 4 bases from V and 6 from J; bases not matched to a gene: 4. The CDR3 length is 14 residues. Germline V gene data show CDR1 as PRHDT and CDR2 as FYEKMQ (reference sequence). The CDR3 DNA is TGTGCCAGCAGCTCGACTAGCGGGGGAGCCGAGCAGTACTTC. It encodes CASSSTSGGAEQYF.

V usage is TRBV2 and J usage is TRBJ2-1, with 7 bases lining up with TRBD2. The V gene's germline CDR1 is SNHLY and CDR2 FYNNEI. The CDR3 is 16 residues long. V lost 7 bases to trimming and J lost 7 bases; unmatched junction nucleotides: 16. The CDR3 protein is CASIFSVEREGNEQFF. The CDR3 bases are TGTGCCAGCATCTTTTCGGTGGAGCGGGAAGGGAATGAGCAGTTCTTC. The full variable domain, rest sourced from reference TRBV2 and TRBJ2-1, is EPEVTQTPSHQVTQMGQEVILRCVPISNHLYFYWYRQILGQKVEFLVSFYNNEISEKSEIFDDQFSVERPDGSNFTLKIRSTKLEDSAMYFCASIFSVEREGNEQFFGPGTRLTVL.

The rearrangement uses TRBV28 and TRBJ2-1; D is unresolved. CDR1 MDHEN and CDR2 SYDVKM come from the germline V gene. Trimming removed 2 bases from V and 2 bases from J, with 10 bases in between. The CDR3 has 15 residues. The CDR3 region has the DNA TGTGCCAGCAGTTTAAGAGTCCCCACCTACAATGAGCAGTTCTTC. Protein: CASSLRVPTYNEQFF.

CDR3 sequence reads: CASSRGTSPLGDEQFF. DNA for the CDR3: TGCGCCAGCAGCCGTGGAACTAGTCCTCTCGGGGATGAGCAGTTCTTC. The V call is TRBV4-1, the J call TRBJ2-1; the D gene is possibly TRBD2 (5 bases). This CDR3 is built from 16 residues. Germline loops: CDR1 MGHRA, CDR2 YSYEKL. Between the trimmed V and J ends, which lost 4 bases and 8 bases, there was a span of 21 bases.

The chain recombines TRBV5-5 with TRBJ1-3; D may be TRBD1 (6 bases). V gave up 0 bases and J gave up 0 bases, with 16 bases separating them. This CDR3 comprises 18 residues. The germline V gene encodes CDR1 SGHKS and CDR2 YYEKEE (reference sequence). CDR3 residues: CASSLAGSGAHSGNTIYF. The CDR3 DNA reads TGTGCCAGCAGCTTGGCTGGTTCAGGGGCTCACTCTGGAAACACCATATATTTT.

The CDR3: CASRRLPNTEAFF. The DNA of the CDR3 is TGCGCCAGCAGGAGACTCCCGAACACTGAAGCTTTCTTT. The V and J genes are TRBV4-3 and TRBJ1-1; D ambiguous. The CDR3 has 13 amino acids. CDR1 and CDR2 from the germline V gene are LGHNA and YSLEER. Trimming stripped 6 bases from V and 1 base from J, with 9 bases between.

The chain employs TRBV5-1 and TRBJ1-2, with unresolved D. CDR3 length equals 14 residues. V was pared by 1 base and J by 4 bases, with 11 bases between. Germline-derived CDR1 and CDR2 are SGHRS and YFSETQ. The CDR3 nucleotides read TGCGCCAGCAGCTTGACATCAGAATCCTATGGCTACACCTTC. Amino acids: CASSLTSESYGYTF. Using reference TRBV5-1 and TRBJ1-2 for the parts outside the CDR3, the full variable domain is KAGVTQTPRYLIKTRGQQVTLSCSPISGHRSVSWYQQTPGQGLQFLFEYFSETQRNKGNFPGRFSGRQFSNSRSEMNVSTLELGDSALYLCASSLTSESYGYTFGSGTRLTVV.

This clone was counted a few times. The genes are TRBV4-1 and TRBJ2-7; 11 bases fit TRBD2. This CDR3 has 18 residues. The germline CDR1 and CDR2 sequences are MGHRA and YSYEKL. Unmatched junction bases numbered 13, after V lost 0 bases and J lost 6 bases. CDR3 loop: CASSQDRLWGLADPEQYF. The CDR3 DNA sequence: TGCGCCAGCAGCCAAGATAGGCTATGGGGACTAGCGGACCCCGAGCAGTACTTC.

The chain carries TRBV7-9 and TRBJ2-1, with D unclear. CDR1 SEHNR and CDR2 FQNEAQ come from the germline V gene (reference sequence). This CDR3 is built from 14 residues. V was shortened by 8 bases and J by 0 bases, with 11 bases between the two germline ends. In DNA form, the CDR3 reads TGTGCCAGCGATCTCGCGAGCTCCTACAATGAGCAGTTCTTC. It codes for CASDLASSYNEQFF.

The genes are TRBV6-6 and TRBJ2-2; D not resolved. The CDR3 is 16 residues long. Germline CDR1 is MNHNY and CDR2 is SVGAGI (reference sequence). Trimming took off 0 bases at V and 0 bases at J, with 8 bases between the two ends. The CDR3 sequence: CASSYSRIANTGELFF. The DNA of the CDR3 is TGTGCCAGCAGTTACTCTAGAATCGCGAACACCGGGGAGCTGTTTTTT.

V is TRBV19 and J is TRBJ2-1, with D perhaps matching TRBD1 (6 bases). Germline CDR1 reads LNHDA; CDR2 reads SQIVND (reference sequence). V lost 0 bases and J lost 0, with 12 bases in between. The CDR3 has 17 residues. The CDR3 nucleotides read TGTGCCAGTAGTATAGATCATCGAGGGGGCTCCTACAATGAGCAGTTCTTC. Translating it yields CASSIDHRGGSYNEQFF.

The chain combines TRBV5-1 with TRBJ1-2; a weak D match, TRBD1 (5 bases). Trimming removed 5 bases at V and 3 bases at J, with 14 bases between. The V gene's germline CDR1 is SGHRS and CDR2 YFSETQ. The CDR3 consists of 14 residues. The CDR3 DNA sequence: TGCGCCAGCAGGGCCGGAGGGGTGGACTATGGCTACACCTTC. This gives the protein CASRAGGVDYGYTF.

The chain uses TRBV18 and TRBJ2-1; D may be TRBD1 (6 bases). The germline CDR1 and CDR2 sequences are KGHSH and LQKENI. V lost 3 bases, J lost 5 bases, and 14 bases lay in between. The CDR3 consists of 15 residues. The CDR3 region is CASSPSPRGNNEQFF. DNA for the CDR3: TGTGCCAGCTCACCGAGTCCCAGGGGCAACAATGAGCAGTTCTTC.

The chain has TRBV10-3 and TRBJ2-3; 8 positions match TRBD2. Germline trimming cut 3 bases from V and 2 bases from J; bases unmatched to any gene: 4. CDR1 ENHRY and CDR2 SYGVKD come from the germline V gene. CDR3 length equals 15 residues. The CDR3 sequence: CAISDAGGLTDTQYF. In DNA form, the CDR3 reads TGTGCCATCAGTGACGCGGGGGGCCTCACAGATACGCAGTATTTT.

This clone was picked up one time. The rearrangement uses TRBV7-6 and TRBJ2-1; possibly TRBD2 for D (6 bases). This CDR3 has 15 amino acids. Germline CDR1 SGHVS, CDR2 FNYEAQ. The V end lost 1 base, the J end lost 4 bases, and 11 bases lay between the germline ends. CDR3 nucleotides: TGTGCCAGCAGCTTAGGGGGGACTGAGTACAATGAGCAGTTCTTC. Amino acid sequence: CASSLGGTEYNEQFF.

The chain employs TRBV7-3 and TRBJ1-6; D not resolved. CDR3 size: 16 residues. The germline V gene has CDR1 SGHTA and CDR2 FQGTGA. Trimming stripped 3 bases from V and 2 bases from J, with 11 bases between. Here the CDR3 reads CASSLMAGTYNSPLHF. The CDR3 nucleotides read TGTGCCAGCAGCTTGATGGCGGGAACCTATAATTCACCCCTCCACTTT.

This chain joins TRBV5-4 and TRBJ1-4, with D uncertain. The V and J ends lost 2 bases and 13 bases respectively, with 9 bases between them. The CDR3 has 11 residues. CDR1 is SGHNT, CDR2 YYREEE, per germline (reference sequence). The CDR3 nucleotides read TGTGCCAGCAGCTTTAAGGGAGTACTGTTTTTT. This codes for CASSFKGVLFF.

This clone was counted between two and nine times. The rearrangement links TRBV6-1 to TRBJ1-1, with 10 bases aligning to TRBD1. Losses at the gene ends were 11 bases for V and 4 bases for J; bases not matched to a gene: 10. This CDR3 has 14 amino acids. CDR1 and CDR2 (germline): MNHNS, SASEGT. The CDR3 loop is CAGGTGDWSTEAFF. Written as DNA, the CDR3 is TGTGCCGGTGGGACAGGGGATTGGAGCACTGAAGCTTTCTTT.

CDR3 DNA sequence: TGTGCTAGTGGCTCTAGCGGTTCCGGATTACGCAATGAGCAGTTCTTC. It yields the protein CASGSSGSGLRNEQFF. The chain couples TRBV12-5 to TRBJ2-1, with 7 positions matching TRBD2. The CDR3 loop spans 16 amino acids. Per germline, CDR1 LGHNT and CDR2 FRNRAP. The V segment lost 6 bases and the J segment 6 bases; nucleotides outside the gene matches: 14.